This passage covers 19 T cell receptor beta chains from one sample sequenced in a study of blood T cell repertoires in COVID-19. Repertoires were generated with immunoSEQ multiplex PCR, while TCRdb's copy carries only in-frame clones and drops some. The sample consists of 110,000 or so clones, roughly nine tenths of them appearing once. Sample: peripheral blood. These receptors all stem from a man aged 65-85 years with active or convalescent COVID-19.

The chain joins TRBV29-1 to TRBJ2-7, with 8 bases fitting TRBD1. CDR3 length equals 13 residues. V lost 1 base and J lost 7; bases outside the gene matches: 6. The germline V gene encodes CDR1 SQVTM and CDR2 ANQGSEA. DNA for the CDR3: TGCAGCGTTGAAGTGGACAGGGCGAGAGAGCAGTACTTC. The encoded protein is CSVEVDRAREQYF.

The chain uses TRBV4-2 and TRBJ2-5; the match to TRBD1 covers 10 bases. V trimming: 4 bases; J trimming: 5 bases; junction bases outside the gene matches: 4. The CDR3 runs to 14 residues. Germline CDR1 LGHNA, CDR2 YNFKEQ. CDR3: CASSRGQGVETQYF. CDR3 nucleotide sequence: TGTGCCAGCAGCCGAGGACAGGGGGTCGAGACCCAGTACTTC.

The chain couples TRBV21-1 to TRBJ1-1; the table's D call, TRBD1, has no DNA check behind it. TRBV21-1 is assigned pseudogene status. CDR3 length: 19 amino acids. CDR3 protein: CASSKVEGTHIFLNTEAFF. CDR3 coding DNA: TGTGCCAGCAGCAAAGTGGAAGGGACACATATTTTTTTGAACACTGAAGCTTTCTTT.

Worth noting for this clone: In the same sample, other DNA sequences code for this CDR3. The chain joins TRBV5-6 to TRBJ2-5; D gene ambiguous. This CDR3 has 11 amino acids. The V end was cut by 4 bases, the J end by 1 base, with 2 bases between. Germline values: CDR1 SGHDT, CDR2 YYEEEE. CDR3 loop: CASSRQETQYF. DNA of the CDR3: TGTGCCAGCAGCCGCCAAGAGACCCAGTACTTC.

The CDR3 loop is CACTKGLDSTDTQYF. Here the CDR3 DNA reads TGTGCCTGTACCAAGGGACTAGATAGCACAGATACGCAGTATTTT. J is TRBJ2-3 and V is TRBV30, with 8 bases fitting TRBD2. The CDR3 covers 15 residues. V lost 6 bases to trimming and J lost 0 bases; unmatched junction nucleotides: 8. Germline V CDR1 and CDR2: GTSNPN, SVGIG (reference sequence).

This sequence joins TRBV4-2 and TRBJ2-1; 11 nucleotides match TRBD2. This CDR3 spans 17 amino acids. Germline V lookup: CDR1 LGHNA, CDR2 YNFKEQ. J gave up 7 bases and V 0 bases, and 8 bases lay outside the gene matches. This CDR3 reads CASSQEVTSGSYNEQFF. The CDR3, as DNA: TGTGCCAGCAGCCAAGAGGTTACTAGCGGGAGTTATAATGAGCAGTTCTTC.

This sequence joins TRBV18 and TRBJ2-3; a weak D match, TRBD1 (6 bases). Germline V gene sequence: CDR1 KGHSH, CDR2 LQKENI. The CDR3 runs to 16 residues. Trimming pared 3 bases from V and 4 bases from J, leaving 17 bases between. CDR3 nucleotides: TGTGCCAGCTCACCCCGAGGCGGACAGATGGCAGATACGCAGTATTTT. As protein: CASSPRGGQMADTQYF.

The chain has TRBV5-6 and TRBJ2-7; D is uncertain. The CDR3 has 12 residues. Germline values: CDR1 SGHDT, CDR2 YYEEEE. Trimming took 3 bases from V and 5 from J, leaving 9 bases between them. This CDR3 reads CASSSVLNEQYF. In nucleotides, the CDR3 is TGTGCCAGCAGCTCAGTTCTCAACGAGCAGTACTTC.

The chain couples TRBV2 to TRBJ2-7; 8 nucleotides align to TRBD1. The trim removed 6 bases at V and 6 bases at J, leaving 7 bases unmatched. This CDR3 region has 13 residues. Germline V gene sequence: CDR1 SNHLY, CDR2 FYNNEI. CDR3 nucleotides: TGTGCCAGCAGATACAGGGGGGACAGCGAGCAGTACTTC. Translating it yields CASRYRGDSEQYF.

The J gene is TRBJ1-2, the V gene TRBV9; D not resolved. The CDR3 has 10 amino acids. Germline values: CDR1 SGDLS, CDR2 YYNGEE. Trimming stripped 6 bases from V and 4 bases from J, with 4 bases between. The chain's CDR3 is CASTGYGYTF. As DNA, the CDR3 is TGTGCCAGCACCGGCTATGGCTACACCTTC.

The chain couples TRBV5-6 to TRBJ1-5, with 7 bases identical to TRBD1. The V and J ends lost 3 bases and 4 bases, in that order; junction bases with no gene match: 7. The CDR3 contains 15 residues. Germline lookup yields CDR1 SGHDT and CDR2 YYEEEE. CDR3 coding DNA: TGTGCCAGCAGCTCCCAGGACAGGACGAATCAGCCCCAGCATTTT. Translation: CASSSQDRTNQPQHF.

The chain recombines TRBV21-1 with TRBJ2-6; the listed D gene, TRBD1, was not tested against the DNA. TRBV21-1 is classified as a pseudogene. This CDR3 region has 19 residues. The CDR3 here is CASSGPGTTLSSGANVLTF. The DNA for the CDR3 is TGTGCCAGCAGCGGCCCCGGGACAACCCTTAGCTCTGGGGCCAACGTCCTGACTTTC.

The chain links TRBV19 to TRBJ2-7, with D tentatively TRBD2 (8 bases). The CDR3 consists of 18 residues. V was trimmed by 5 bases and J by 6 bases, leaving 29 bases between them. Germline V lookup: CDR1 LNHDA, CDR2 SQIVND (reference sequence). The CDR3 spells CASSGSGGTGAGASEQYF. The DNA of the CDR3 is TGTGCCAGTAGTGGGTCAGGGGGAACAGGAGCGGGAGCATCCGAGCAGTACTTC.

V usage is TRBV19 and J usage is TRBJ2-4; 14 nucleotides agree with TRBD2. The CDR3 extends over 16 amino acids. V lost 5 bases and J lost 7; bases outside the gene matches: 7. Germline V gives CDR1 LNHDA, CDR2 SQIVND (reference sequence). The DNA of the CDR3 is TGTGCCAGTAGTGTTGGGACTAGCGGGAGTGGGAACATTCAGTACTTC. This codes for CASSVGTSGSGNIQYF. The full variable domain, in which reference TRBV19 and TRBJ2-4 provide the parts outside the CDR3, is DGGITQSPKYLFRKEGQNVTLSCEQNLNHDAMYWYRQDPGQGLRLIYYSQIVNDFQKGDIAEGYSVSREKKESFPLTVTSAQKNPTAFYLCASSVGTSGSGNIQYFGAGTRLSVL.

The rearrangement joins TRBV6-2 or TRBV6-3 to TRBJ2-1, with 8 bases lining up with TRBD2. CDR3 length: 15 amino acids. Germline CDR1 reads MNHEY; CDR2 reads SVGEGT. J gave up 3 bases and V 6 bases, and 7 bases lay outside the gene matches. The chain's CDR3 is CASSLSGTLYNEQFF. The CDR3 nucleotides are TGTGCCAGCAGCCTTAGCGGGACCCTCTACAATGAGCAGTTCTTC.

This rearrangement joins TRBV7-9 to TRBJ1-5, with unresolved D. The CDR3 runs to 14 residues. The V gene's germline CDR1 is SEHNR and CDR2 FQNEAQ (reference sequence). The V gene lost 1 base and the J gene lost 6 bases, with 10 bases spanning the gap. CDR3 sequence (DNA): TGTGCCAGCAGCTTAGGAGGGCCTATTCAGCCCCAGCATTTT. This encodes CASSLGGPIQPQHF.

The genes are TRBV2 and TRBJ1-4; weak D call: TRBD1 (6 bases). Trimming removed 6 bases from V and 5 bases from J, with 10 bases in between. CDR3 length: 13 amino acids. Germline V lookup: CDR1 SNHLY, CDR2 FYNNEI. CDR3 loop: CASRARGNEKLFF. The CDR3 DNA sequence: TGTGCCAGCAGGGCTAGGGGGAATGAAAAACTGTTTTTT.

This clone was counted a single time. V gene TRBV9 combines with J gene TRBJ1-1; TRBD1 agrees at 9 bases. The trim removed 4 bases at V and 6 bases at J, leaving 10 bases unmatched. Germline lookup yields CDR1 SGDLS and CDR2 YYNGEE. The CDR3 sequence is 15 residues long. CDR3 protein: CASSSRTGDSPEAFF. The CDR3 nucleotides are TGTGCCAGCAGCTCTAGGACAGGGGATTCGCCTGAAGCTTTCTTT. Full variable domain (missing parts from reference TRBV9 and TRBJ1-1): DSGVTQTPKHLITATGQRVTLRCSPRSGDLSVYWYQQSLDQGLQFLIQYYNGEERAKGNILERFSAQQFPDLHSELNLSSLELGDSALYFCASSSRTGDSPEAFFGQGTRLTVV.

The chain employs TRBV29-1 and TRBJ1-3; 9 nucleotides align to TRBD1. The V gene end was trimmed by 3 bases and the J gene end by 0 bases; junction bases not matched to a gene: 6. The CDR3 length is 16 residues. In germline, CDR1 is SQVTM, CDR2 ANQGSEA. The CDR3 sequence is CSVDVGQGLSGNTIYF. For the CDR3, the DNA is TGCAGCGTTGACGTGGGACAGGGCCTCTCTGGAAACACCATATATTTT.